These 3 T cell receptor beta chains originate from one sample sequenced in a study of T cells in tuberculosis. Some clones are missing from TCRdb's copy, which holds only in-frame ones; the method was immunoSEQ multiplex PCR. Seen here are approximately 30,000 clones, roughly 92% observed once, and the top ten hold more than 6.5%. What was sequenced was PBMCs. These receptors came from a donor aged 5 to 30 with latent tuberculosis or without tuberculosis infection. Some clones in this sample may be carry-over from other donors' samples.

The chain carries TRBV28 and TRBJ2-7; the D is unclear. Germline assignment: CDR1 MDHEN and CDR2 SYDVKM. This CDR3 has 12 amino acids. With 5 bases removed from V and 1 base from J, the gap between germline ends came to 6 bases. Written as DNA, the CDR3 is TGTGCCAGCAGTCCCCAGTCCTACGAGCAGTACTTC. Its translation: CASSPQSYEQYF.

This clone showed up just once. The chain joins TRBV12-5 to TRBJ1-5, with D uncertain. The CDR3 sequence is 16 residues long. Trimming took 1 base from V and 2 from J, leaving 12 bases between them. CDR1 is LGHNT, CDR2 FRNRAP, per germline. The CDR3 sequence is CASGLGEESRNQPQHF. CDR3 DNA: TGTGCTAGTGGTTTGGGGGAGGAGTCTCGCAATCAGCCCCAGCATTTT.

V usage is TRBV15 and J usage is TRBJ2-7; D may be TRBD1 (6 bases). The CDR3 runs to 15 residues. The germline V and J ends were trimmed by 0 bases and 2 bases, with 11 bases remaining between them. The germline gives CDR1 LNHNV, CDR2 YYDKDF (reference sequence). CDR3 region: CATSRDKGTPYEQYF. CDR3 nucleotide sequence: TGTGCCACCAGCAGAGATAAGGGGACACCCTACGAGCAGTACTTC.